The sample holds a few counts of the clone carrying this T cell receptor (beta chain). The antigen is undetermined. Per the germline V gene, CDR1 is SGHTA and CDR2 is FQGNSA. The CDR3 has 12 amino acids. Trimming took off 5 bases at V and 2 bases at J, with 6 bases between the two ends. Once sorted, every population was more than 98% pure. The data were obtained in a study of beta chain features in type 1 diabetes. Overall study results and limits: TCRB CDR3s from Type 1 diabetes patients were moderately but significantly shorter in all four CD4+ subsets. Within the patient group, naive, central memory and Treg TCRB repertoires appeared more similar to each other than within healthy donors.

The sequenced template was cDNA made from the entire isolated RNA. Measured with immunoSEQ multiplex PCR; TCRdb has only the in-frame clones, and not every one. The sample contains about 900,000 clones, roughly 17% of which appear only once. Sample: naive CD4+ T cells from blood. This TCR derives from a woman under 30 in good health. V is TRBV7-2 and J is TRBJ2-5; D gene ambiguous. The CDR3 here is CASSGTQETQYF. CDR3 in DNA: TGTGCCAGCAGCGGAACGCAAGAGACCCAGTACTTC.